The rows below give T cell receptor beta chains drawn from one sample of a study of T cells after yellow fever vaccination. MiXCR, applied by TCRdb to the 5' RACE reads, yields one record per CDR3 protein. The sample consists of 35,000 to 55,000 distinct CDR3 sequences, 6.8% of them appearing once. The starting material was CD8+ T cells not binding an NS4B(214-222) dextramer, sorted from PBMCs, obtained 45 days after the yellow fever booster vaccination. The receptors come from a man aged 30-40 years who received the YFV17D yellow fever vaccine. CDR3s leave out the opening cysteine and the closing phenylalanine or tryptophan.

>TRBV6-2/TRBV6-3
ASSPQSNEQF
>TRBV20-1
SAPPGGPSANYGYT
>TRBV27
ASSLGTGEGYT
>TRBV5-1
ASSLAGTEQF
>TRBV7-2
ASKGLAGGMDTQY
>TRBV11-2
ASSGTGSEQY
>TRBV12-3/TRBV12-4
ASSVGGYGYT
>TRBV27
ASSFGTGENIQY
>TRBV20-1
SAGTGERFDTQY
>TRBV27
ASSPELAGSYEQY
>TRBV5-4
ASSLGQVDSPLH
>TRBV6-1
ASSRGITSGSYNEQF
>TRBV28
ASSTPTSGSGNEQF
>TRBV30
AWSGDSLYNEQF
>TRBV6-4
ASSAKQGGNEQF
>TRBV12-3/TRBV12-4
ASSLRVNWDEQF
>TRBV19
ASTGGNTGELF
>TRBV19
ASSMSAGGYNEEF
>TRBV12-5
ASGSGGAINEQF
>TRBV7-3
ASSHRDRGGLGEQF
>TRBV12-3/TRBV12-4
ASNILGRGRPGEQF
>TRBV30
AWSVARPYEQY